This TCR beta chain was captured by sequencing in a study of blood T cell repertoires in COVID-19. Cohort placement rested on clinical history that participants reported themselves. Trimming removed 4 bases at V and 2 bases at J, with 12 bases between. CDR3 length: 15 residues. Germline CDR1 LNHNV, CDR2 YYDKDF (reference sequence). This table comes from immunoSEQ multiplex PCR, and its TCRdb copy is limited to in-frame clones, with some not included. The sample lists under 250,000 clones, around 80% occurring once. Sequencing used PBMCs or T cells enriched from blood (not recorded which). This clonotype was obtained from a man in his fifties or sixties who had recovered from COVID-19. The chain couples TRBV15 to TRBJ2-1, with D possibly matching TRBD2 (6 bases). CDR3: CATSMTSGAYNEQFF. The CDR3 DNA reads TGTGCCACCAGCATGACTAGTGGAGCCTACAATGAGCAGTTCTTC.